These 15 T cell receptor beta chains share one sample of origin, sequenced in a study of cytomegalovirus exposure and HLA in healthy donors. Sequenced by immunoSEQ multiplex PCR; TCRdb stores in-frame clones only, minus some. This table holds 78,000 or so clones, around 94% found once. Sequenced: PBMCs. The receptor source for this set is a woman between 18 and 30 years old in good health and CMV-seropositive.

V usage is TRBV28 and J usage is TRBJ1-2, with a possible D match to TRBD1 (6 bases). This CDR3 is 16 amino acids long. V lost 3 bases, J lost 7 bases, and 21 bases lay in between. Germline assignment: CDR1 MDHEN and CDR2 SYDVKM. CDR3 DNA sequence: TGTGCCAGCAGTTTTAGGTTGCGGGGGGCGGACTCTGGCTACACCTTC. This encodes CASSFRLRGADSGYTF.

Here the CDR3 reads CASRVRGNSPLHF. In DNA form, the CDR3 reads TGTGCCAGTAGAGTCAGGGGAAATTCACCCCTCCACTTT. The chain is built from TRBV19 and TRBJ1-6; D may be TRBD1 (6 bases). Deletions cut 6 bases from V and 7 bases from J, with 10 bases between. There are 13 residues in the CDR3. Germline values: CDR1 LNHDA, CDR2 SQIVND (reference sequence).

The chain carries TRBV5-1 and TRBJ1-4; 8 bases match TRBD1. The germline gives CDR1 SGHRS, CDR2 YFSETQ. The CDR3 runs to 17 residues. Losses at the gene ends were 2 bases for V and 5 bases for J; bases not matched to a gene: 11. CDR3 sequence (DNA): TGCGCCAGCAGCTTTGCTACGGACAGGGCCTTAAATGAAAAACTGTTTTTT. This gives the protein CASSFATDRALNEKLFF.

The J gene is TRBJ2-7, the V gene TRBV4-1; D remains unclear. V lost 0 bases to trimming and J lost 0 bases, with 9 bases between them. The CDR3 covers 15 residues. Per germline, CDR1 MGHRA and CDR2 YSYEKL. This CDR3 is CASSQDGGSSYEQYF. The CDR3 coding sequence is TGCGCCAGCAGCCAAGATGGCGGAAGCTCCTACGAGCAGTACTTC.

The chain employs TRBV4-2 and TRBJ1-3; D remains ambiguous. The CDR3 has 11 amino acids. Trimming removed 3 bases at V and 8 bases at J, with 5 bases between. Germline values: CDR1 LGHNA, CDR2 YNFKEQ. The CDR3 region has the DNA TGTGCCAGCAGCCAGGAGTACACCATATATTTT. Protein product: CASSQEYTIYF.

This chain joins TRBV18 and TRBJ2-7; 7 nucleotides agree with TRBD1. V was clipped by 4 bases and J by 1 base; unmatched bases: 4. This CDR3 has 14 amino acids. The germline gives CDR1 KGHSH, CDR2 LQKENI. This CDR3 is CASSRDSVSYEQYF. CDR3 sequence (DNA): TGTGCCAGCTCACGGGACAGCGTATCCTACGAGCAGTACTTC.

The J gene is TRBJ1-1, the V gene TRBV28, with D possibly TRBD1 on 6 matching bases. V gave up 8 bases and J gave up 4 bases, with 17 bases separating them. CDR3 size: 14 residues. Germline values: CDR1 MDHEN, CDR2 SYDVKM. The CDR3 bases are TGTGCCAGCCTTTCAGGGGATTGGAGCACTGAAGCTTTCTTT. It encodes CASLSGDWSTEAFF. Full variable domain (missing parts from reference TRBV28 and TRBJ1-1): DVKVTQSSRYLVKRTGEKVFLECVQDMDHENMFWYRQDPGLGLRLIYFSYDVKMKEKGDIPEGYSVSREKKERFSLILESASTNQTSMYLCASLSGDWSTEAFFGQGTRLTVV.

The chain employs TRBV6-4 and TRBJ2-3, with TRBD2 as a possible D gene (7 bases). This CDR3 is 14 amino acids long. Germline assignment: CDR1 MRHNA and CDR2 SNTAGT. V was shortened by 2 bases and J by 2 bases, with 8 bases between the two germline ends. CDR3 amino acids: CASSDGGATDTQYF. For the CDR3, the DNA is TGTGCCAGCAGTGACGGGGGGGCCACAGATACGCAGTATTTT.

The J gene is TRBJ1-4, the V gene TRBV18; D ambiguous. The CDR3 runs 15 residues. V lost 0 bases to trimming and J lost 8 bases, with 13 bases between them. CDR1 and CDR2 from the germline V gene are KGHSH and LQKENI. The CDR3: CASSPPEARGEKLFF. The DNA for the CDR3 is TGTGCCAGCTCACCACCCGAGGCACGAGGGGAAAAACTGTTTTTT.

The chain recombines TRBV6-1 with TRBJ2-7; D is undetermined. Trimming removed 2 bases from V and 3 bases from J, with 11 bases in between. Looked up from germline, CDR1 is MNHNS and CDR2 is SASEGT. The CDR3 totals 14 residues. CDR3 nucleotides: TGTGCCAGCAGTGAATCGGGTCACTTCTACGAGCAGTACTTC. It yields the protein CASSESGHFYEQYF.

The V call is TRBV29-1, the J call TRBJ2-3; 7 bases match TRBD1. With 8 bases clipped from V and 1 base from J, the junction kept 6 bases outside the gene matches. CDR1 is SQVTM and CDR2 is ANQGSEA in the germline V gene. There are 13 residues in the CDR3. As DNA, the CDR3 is TGCAGCTTAGAGACAGGGCGCACAGATACGCAGTATTTT. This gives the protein CSLETGRTDTQYF.

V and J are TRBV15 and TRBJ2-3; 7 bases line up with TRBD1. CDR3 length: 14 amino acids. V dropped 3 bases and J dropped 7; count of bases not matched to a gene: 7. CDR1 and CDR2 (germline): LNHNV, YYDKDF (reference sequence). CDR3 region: CATSRDRLLNTQYF. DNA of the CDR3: TGTGCCACCAGCAGGGACAGGTTATTAAATACGCAGTATTTT.

Written as DNA, the CDR3 is TGTGCCAGCAGTGAAGCGGGGGGGTGGACCAATGAGCAGTTCTTC. As protein: CASSEAGGWTNEQFF. This chain connects TRBV6-1 to TRBJ2-1; 7 nucleotides line up with TRBD2. J gave up 6 bases and V 0 bases, and 5 bases lay outside the gene matches. Germline V CDR1 and CDR2: MNHNS, SASEGT. The CDR3 consists of 15 residues.

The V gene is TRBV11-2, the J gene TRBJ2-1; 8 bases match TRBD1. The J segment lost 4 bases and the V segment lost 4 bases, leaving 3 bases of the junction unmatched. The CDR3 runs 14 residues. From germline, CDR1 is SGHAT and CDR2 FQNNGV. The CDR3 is CASSSNRGYNEQFF. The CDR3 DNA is TGTGCCAGCAGCTCCAACAGGGGGTACAATGAGCAGTTCTTC.

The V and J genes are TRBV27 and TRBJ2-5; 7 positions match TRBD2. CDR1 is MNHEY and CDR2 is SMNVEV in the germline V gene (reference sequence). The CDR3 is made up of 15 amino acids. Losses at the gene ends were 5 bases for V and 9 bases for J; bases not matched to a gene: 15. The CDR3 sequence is CASSAPGTIPGAQYF. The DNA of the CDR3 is TGTGCCAGCAGTGCCCCCGGGACTATCCCTGGAGCCCAGTACTTC.